A selection of T cell receptor beta chains follows, all from one sample in a study of cytomegalovirus exposure and HLA in healthy donors. Profiling relied on immunoSEQ multiplex PCR, and the TCRdb table lists in-frame clones only, not all of them. The repertoire holds about 160,000 clones, with about 75% as singletons. The sequencing input was PBMCs. The receptors shown here come from a female donor in good health and CMV-seronegative. CDR3s include the opening cysteine and the closing phenylalanine or tryptophan. D genes are given only for firm matches. The size of a clone is reported for some rows only, either as once, few or many, or as a class for expanded clones.

cdr3_length: 15
clone_size: -
d_call: TRBD1
j_call: TRBJ2-5
v_call: TRBV2
cdr3_nt: TGTGCCAGCAGCGTAGAGCAGGGGGCGACTCAGACCCAGTACTTC
cdr3_aa: CASSVEQGATQTQYF

cdr3_length: 14
clone_size: -
d_call: -
j_call: TRBJ1-6
v_call: TRBV19
cdr3_nt: TGTGCCAGTAGTATAGAGGTCGGGAATTCACCCCTCCACTTT
cdr3_aa: CASSIEVGNSPLHF

cdr3_length: 15
clone_size: once
d_call: -
j_call: TRBJ1-4
v_call: TRBV19
cdr3_nt: TGTGCCAGTAAACTTATAACGGCGGGCAATGAAAAACTGTTTTTT
cdr3_aa: CASKLITAGNEKLFF

cdr3_length: 15
clone_size: -
d_call: TRBD2
j_call: TRBJ2-3
v_call: TRBV6-6
cdr3_nt: TGTGCCAGCAGTTATGGACTAGCCGGGACAGATACGCAGTATTTT
cdr3_aa: CASSYGLAGTDTQYF

cdr3_length: 17
clone_size: -
d_call: TRBD2
j_call: TRBJ2-1
v_call: TRBV5-6
cdr3_nt: TGTGCCAGCAGCGTTGTTGGGCTAGCGGGATTCAGGAATGAGCAGTTCTTC
cdr3_aa: CASSVVGLAGFRNEQFF

cdr3_length: 15
clone_size: -
d_call: -
j_call: TRBJ2-1
v_call: TRBV15
cdr3_nt: TGTGCCACCAGCAGAGATCGGAGCTCCTACAATGAGCAGTTCTTC
cdr3_aa: CATSRDRSSYNEQFF

cdr3_length: 13
clone_size: -
d_call: -
j_call: TRBJ2-4
v_call: TRBV5-1
cdr3_nt: TGCGCCAGCAGGGCAAGGACAGAAAACAGTCAGTACTTC
cdr3_aa: CASRARTENSQYF

cdr3_length: 15
clone_size: -
d_call: -
j_call: TRBJ1-5
v_call: TRBV4-2
cdr3_nt: TGTGCCAGCAGCCAAGAGACAGAGAGCAATCAGCCCCAGCATTTT
cdr3_aa: CASSQETESNQPQHF

cdr3_length: 15
clone_size: few
d_call: -
j_call: TRBJ2-2
v_call: TRBV6-5
cdr3_nt: TGTGCCAGCAGTTACTCCAGCGGCGTCACCGGGGAGCTGTTTTTT
cdr3_aa: CASSYSSGVTGELFF

cdr3_length: 15
clone_size: -
d_call: TRBD2
j_call: TRBJ2-1
v_call: TRBV18
cdr3_nt: TGTGCCAGCTCCCCTGGACTAGCGGGGGACAATGAGCAGTTCTTC
cdr3_aa: CASSPGLAGDNEQFF

cdr3_length: 14
clone_size: -
d_call: -
j_call: TRBJ1-4
v_call: TRBV7-6
cdr3_nt: TGTGCCAGCAGCGAGGGGGGGTTGGGTGAAAAACTGTTTTTT
cdr3_aa: CASSEGGLGEKLFF

cdr3_length: 14
clone_size: -
d_call: -
j_call: TRBJ2-7
v_call: TRBV6-1
cdr3_nt: TGTGCCAGCAGTGACGAGGGCCCTTCATACGAGCAGTACTTC
cdr3_aa: CASSDEGPSYEQYF

cdr3_length: 13
clone_size: -
d_call: -
j_call: TRBJ2-7
v_call: TRBV2
cdr3_nt: TGTGCCAGCAGGGGGCTCAGCGCCTACGAGCAGTACTTC
cdr3_aa: CASRGLSAYEQYF

cdr3_length: 14
clone_size: few
d_call: -
j_call: TRBJ2-7
v_call: TRBV5-1
cdr3_nt: TGCGCCAGCAGCTTGCTGCCCGAGTCCCCCGAGCAGTACTTC
cdr3_aa: CASSLLPESPEQYF

cdr3_length: 13
clone_size: -
d_call: -
j_call: TRBJ2-1
v_call: TRBV19
cdr3_nt: TGTGCCAGTAGTATCACAGGGCAAAATGAGCAGTTCTTC
cdr3_aa: CASSITGQNEQFF

cdr3_length: 16
clone_size: -
d_call: TRBD2
j_call: TRBJ2-4
v_call: TRBV5-3
cdr3_nt: TGTGCCAGAAGCCCCGGGACTAGCGGGACCAAAAACATTCAGTACTTC
cdr3_aa: CARSPGTSGTKNIQYF

cdr3_length: 14
clone_size: -
d_call: -
j_call: TRBJ1-5
v_call: TRBV10-3
cdr3_nt: TGTGCCATCAGTGAGTCCGGGGACAATCAGCCCCAGCATTTT
cdr3_aa: CAISESGDNQPQHF

cdr3_length: 16
clone_size: -
d_call: -
j_call: TRBJ2-1
v_call: TRBV7-2
cdr3_nt: TGTGCCAGCAGCTTAGGGACTGACTTCTCCTACAATGAGCAGTTCTTC
cdr3_aa: CASSLGTDFSYNEQFF